These 20 T cell receptor beta chains share one sample of origin, sequenced in a study of blood T cell repertoires in COVID-19. The repertoire was sequenced with immunoSEQ multiplex PCR; TCRdb's copy has only in-frame clones and lacks some. The sample holds over 100,000 clones, roughly 88% seen once. Source material: peripheral blood. These receptors were obtained from a woman at least 80 years old with active or convalescent COVID-19.

The V and J genes are TRBV4-1 and TRBJ2-7; D gene ambiguous. The CDR3 has 13 residues. The germline V and J ends were trimmed by 1 base and 2 bases, with 6 bases remaining between them. The germline gives CDR1 MGHRA, CDR2 YSYEKL. The CDR3 DNA reads as TGCGCCAGCAGCCAAGCACAAACCTACGAGCAGTACTTC. This sequence encodes CASSQAQTYEQYF.

The chain recombines TRBV11-2 with TRBJ2-2; TRBD2 matches 7 bases. Germline-derived CDR1 and CDR2 are SGHAT and FQNNGV. V gave up 7 bases and J gave up 0 bases; unmatched junction bases: 11. The CDR3 contains 17 residues. The CDR3 DNA is TGTGCCAGCACCTTCATCCCTAGCGGTCCGAACACCGGGGAGCTGTTTTTT. It encodes CASTFIPSGPNTGELFF.

This clone was detected a few times. The rearrangement uses TRBV7-2 and TRBJ1-1, with D possibly TRBD1 on 6 matching bases. V lost 1 base, J lost 7 bases, and 13 bases lay in between. The CDR3 spans 14 residues. CDR1 SGHTA and CDR2 FQGNSA come from the germline V gene. CDR3 protein: CASSLGWGGGEAFF. CDR3 DNA sequence: TGTGCCAGCAGCTTAGGGTGGGGAGGGGGTGAAGCTTTCTTT.

The CDR3 loop is CAIGGHGRSGNTIYF. In DNA form, the CDR3 reads TGTGCCATCGGGGGACACGGACGCTCTGGAAACACCATATATTTT. The genes are TRBV10-3 and TRBJ1-3, with TRBD1 as a possible D gene (6 bases). Germline CDR1 and CDR2: ENHRY and SYGVKD. This CDR3 contains 15 residues. V was pared by 8 bases and J by 0 bases, with 14 bases between.

The chain has TRBV5-6 and TRBJ2-3; TRBD1 matches 7 bases. Looked up from germline, CDR1 is SGHDT and CDR2 is YYEEEE. V shed 0 bases, J shed 2 bases, and the junction held 3 bases outside the gene matches. This CDR3 has 15 residues. CDR3 sequence reads: CASSLGDRVTDTQYF. The CDR3 nucleotides are TGTGCCAGCAGCTTGGGTGACAGGGTCACAGATACGCAGTATTTT.

This rearrangement joins TRBV11-1 to TRBJ2-7; 11 positions match TRBD2. The J segment lost 7 bases and the V segment lost 5 bases, leaving 10 bases of the junction unmatched. Germline CDR1 is SGHAT and CDR2 is FQDESV (reference sequence). The CDR3 is 15 residues long. CDR3 nucleotide sequence: TGTGCCAGCAGCCCTAACCCTAGCGGGAGGATGGAGCAGTACTTC. Encoded protein: CASSPNPSGRMEQYF.

DNA for the CDR3: TGTGCCAGTAGTGTACAGGGGGGAACTAATGAAAAACTGTTTTTT. Protein: CASSVQGGTNEKLFF. The chain combines TRBV19 with TRBJ1-4, with TRBD1 matching 8 bases. Trimming at V came to 5 bases and at J to 1 base, leaving 3 bases not matched to a gene. Germline V gene lookup returns CDR1 LNHDA and CDR2 SQIVND (reference sequence). This CDR3 has 15 residues. The variable domain in full, with the rest retrieved from reference TRBV19 and TRBJ1-4, is DGGITQSPKYLFRKEGQNVTLSCEQNLNHDAMYWYRQDPGQGLRLIYYSQIVNDFQKGDIAEGYSVSREKKESFPLTVTSAQKNPTAFYLCASSVQGGTNEKLFFGSGTQLSVL.

The chain has TRBV6-5 and TRBJ1-1; 9 bases are shared with TRBD1. This CDR3 is built from 13 residues. V shed 7 bases, J shed 4 bases, and the junction held 4 bases outside the gene matches. The germline gives CDR1 MNHEY, CDR2 SVGAGI. The CDR3 sequence: CASNRGRSTEAFF. The CDR3 DNA reads as TGTGCCAGCAACAGGGGGCGAAGCACTGAAGCTTTCTTT.

The rearrangement links TRBV3-1 (or the pseudogene TRBV3-2) to TRBJ2-1, with D tentatively TRBD2 (5 bases). Germline V gene sequence: CDR1 LGHDT, CDR2 YNNKEL (reference sequence). V lost 2 bases to trimming and J lost 6 bases, with 11 bases between them. This CDR3 region has 14 residues. The CDR3 DNA reads TGTGCCAGCAGCCAACGAGGGTCCGGCAATGAGCAGTTCTTC. It specifies CASSQRGSGNEQFF.

V usage is TRBV7-9 and J usage is TRBJ1-4; TRBD1 is a possible D gene (6 bases). Trimming took off 5 bases at V and 5 bases at J, with 15 bases between the two ends. Germline CDR1 is SEHNR and CDR2 is FQNEAQ (reference sequence). This CDR3 spans 15 amino acids. The CDR3 sequence: CASSVGGQRNEKLFF. CDR3 bases: TGTGCCAGCAGCGTAGGGGGGCAGAGGAATGAAAAACTGTTTTTT.

The chain employs TRBV6-6 and TRBJ2-5; perhaps TRBD2 as D (7 bases). This CDR3 is 16 amino acids long. Trimming removed 2 bases at V and 1 base at J, with 14 bases between. Germline V lookup: CDR1 MNHNY, CDR2 SVGAGI (reference sequence). CDR3 nucleotides: TGTGCCAGCAGTTACGGAGGGGGGGATTCCCAAGAGACCCAGTACTTC. Its protein is CASSYGGGDSQETQYF.

The V gene is TRBV11-3, the J gene TRBJ2-2; the D gene is possibly TRBD2 (6 bases). The germline V and J ends were trimmed by 1 base and 7 bases, with 10 bases remaining between them. The germline V gene encodes CDR1 SGHNT and CDR2 YENEEA. The CDR3 contains 14 residues. CDR3: CASSLAGGNGELFF. As DNA, the CDR3 is TGTGCCAGCAGCTTAGCGGGCGGGAACGGGGAGCTGTTTTTT.

The chain has TRBV4-1 and TRBJ1-5, with TRBD1 matching over 7 bases. V shed 3 bases and J 0 bases; nucleotides not matched to a gene: 8. Germline CDR1 is MGHRA and CDR2 is YSYEKL. The CDR3 totals 17 residues. The CDR3 here is CASSQEDRTYSNQPQHF. The DNA for the CDR3 is TGCGCCAGCAGCCAGGAGGACAGGACTTATAGCAATCAGCCCCAGCATTTT.

This clone appeared a few times. This chain uses TRBV5-1 with TRBJ2-3; a possible D gene is TRBD1 (5 bases). Germline V gives CDR1 SGHRS, CDR2 YFSETQ. Trimming shortened V by 4 bases and J by 0 bases, and 15 bases separated the two germline ends. The length of the CDR3 is 16 residues. CDR3 DNA: TGCGCCAGCAGCCCGGCAGGGTTAACTAGCACAGATACGCAGTATTTT. This codes for CASSPAGLTSTDTQYF.

This clone has a single count. The chain links TRBV6-5 to TRBJ1-1; perhaps TRBD1 as D (6 bases). The germline V and J ends were trimmed by 7 bases and 7 bases, with 16 bases remaining between them. CDR1 MNHEY and CDR2 SVGAGI come from the germline V gene. This CDR3 has 13 residues. The CDR3 nucleotides are TGTGCCAGCACCACGAGGGGGGGTCTTGAAGCTTTCTTT. This encodes CASTTRGGLEAFF.

This chain uses TRBV10-2 with TRBJ2-5; 9 nucleotides match TRBD2. Germline-derived CDR1 and CDR2 are WSHSY and SAAADI. This CDR3 spans 13 amino acids. J was trimmed by 5 bases and V by 8 bases; bases with no gene match: 6. The CDR3 bases are TGCGCCAGCCATTTTGCGGGAGGGGAGACCCAGTACTTC. Its protein is CASHFAGGETQYF.

The chain employs TRBV5-1 and TRBJ2-7; 8 nucleotides agree with TRBD1. Germline V gives CDR1 SGHRS, CDR2 YFSETQ. The length of the CDR3 is 16 residues. V lost 1 base to trimming and J lost 6 bases; unmatched junction nucleotides: 12. The CDR3 loop reads CASSLFEGQGLSEQYF. In nucleotides, the CDR3 is TGCGCCAGCAGCTTGTTTGAAGGACAGGGACTTTCCGAGCAGTACTTC.

The V and J genes are TRBV5-6 and TRBJ2-7, with 10 positions matching TRBD2. The J segment lost 1 base and the V segment lost 4 bases, leaving 8 bases of the junction unmatched. CDR3 size: 16 residues. The germline V gene encodes CDR1 SGHDT and CDR2 YYEEEE. The CDR3 protein is CASSPTGLARSYEQYF. In DNA, the CDR3 is TGTGCCAGCAGCCCGACGGGACTAGCGCGATCCTACGAGCAGTACTTC. The complete variable domain, with remaining parts taken from reference TRBV5-6 and TRBJ2-7, reads DAGVTQSPTHLIKTRGQQVTLRCSPKSGHDTVSWYQQALGQGPQFIFQYYEEEERQRGNFPDRFSGHQFPNYSSELNVNALLLGDSALYLCASSPTGLARSYEQYFGPGTRLTVT.

The V gene is TRBV14, the J gene TRBJ2-2; 9 bases line up with TRBD1. There are 16 residues in the CDR3. The germline V gene encodes CDR1 SGHDN and CDR2 FVKESK. Unmatched junction bases numbered 5, after V lost 0 bases and J lost 6 bases. CDR3 residues: CASSQDPGQGAGELFF. In DNA, the CDR3 is TGTGCCAGCAGCCAAGATCCGGGACAGGGAGCCGGGGAGCTGTTTTTT.

The chain uses TRBV28 and TRBJ2-4, with no clear D. Germline CDR1 MDHEN, CDR2 SYDVKM. V lost 2 bases and J 2 bases, leaving 13 bases between the germline ends. CDR3 length: 16 residues. The CDR3 DNA sequence: TGTGCCAGCAGTTTAGTTTCGATGAGGTCCAAAAACATTCAGTACTTC. Amino acid sequence: CASSLVSMRSKNIQYF.